This T cell receptor beta chain was captured by sequencing in a study of cytomegalovirus exposure and HLA in healthy donors. The study's findings and limits: Rare TCR sequences dominated, though some public TCRs recurred in many donors. Reports described diagnosis of cytomegalovirus status by the classifier as highly specific and sensitive.

Profiled with immunoSEQ multiplex PCR; TCRdb holds only in-frame clones, not every one. The sample lists under 250,000 clones; 70% to 90% were seen once. In the case of this clone: Its matching antigen is unknown.

Sequenced input: PBMCs. This TCR was sampled from a woman between 18 and 29 years old in good health and CMV-seronegative.

The CDR3 reads CASSPDFYGANVLTF. CDR3 DNA sequence: TGTGCCAGCAGCCCTGACTTCTATGGGGCCAACGTCCTGACTTTC. J is TRBJ2-6 and V is TRBV9, with D uncertain. Germline V CDR1 and CDR2: SGDLS, YYNGEE. Trimming removed 4 bases at V and 3 bases at J, with 11 bases between. CDR3 length: 15 amino acids.